A selection of T cell receptor beta chains follows, all from one sample in a study of blood T cell repertoires in COVID-19. Repertoires were generated with immunoSEQ multiplex PCR, while TCRdb's copy carries only in-frame clones and drops some. The sample lists some 240,000 clones; approximately 80% were seen once. The sequenced material came from peripheral blood. The origin of the receptors is a human donor in a cohort sampled during active COVID-19. The CDR3 runs from the conserved cysteine through the conserved F or W. A D gene is named only where the DNA matches it firmly. Where a row states a size, it is once, few, many or the class of an expanded clone; other rows omit it.

size,length,V,D,J,DNA,CDR3
.,11,TRBV28,.,TRBJ1-1,TGTGCCAGCAGTACAGGGTGGGAAGCTTTCTTT,CASSTGWEAFF
.,17,TRBV24-1,TRBD2,TRBJ2-3,TGTGCCACCAGTGATACGGGGGACTACTCTAGCACAGATACGCAGTATTTT,CATSDTGDYSSTDTQYF
.,15,TRBV7-2,TRBD2,TRBJ2-1,TGTGCCAGCAGCTTGGGAGCGGGAGCTTACAATGAGCAGTTCTTC,CASSLGAGAYNEQFF
once,16,TRBV2,.,TRBJ1-3,TGTGCCAGCAGTGAAGATTACCTTAGCTCTGGAAACACCATATATTTT,CASSEDYLSSGNTIYF
once,13,TRBV27,.,TRBJ1-2,TGTGCCAGCAGTTTAGGTAGGGGCTATGGCTACACCTTC,CASSLGRGYGYTF
.,16,TRBV5-8,.,TRBJ2-3,TGTGCCAGCAGCCCTACAGGGCGCATAACCACAGATACGCAGTATTTT,CASSPTGRITTDTQYF
.,13,TRBV5-6,TRBD2,TRBJ2-7,TGTGCCAGCTGGGGACTAGCGCCTTACGAGCAGTACTTC,CASWGLAPYEQYF
once,18,TRBV7-2,TRBD1,TRBJ1-2,TGTGCCAGCAGCCCACGGAGGGGGACAGGGGGCTATTTTTATGGCTACACCTTC,CASSPRRGTGGYFYGYTF
.,15,TRBV11-2,.,TRBJ2-3,TGTGCCAGCGACATGAGGGGACTGAGCACAGATACGCAGTATTTT,CASDMRGLSTDTQYF
.,13,TRBV10-3,TRBD1,TRBJ1-1,TGTGCCACCCAGACAGGGGGTAGCACTGAAGCTTTCTTT,CATQTGGSTEAFF
.,12,TRBV3-1/TRBV3-2,TRBD1,TRBJ2-5,TGTGCCAGCATGACAGGGGGGGAGACCCAGTACTTC,CASMTGGETQYF
.,13,TRBV28,TRBD1,TRBJ2-7,TGTGCCAGCAGAAGACAGGGGTACGACGAGCAGTACTTC,CASRRQGYDEQYF
.,16,TRBV5-4,TRBD2,TRBJ2-5,TGTGCCAGCAGCTTGGGGACTAGCGGGAGTCGGGAGACCCAGTACTTC,CASSLGTSGSRETQYF
.,20,TRBV6-6,TRBD1,TRBJ1-2,TGTGCCAGCAGTCCCGATCCCGACAGGGGGAGACCTCAAAATAACTATGGCTACACCTTC,CASSPDPDRGRPQNNYGYTF
many,14,TRBV7-8,TRBD1,TRBJ2-7,TGTGCCAGCAGCTTTGGGACAGGGGCCTACGAGCAGTACTTC,CASSFGTGAYEQYF
.,12,TRBV27,.,TRBJ1-1,TGTGCCAGCAGCCAGGGCCCACGTGCAGCTTTCTTT,CASSQGPRAAFF
.,16,TRBV27,TRBD1,TRBJ1-5,TGTGCCAGCAGTTTAAAAGGGGGACAGAGCAATCAGCCCCAGCATTTT,CASSLKGGQSNQPQHF
few,16,TRBV19,.,TRBJ1-5,TGTGCCAGTAGTAAACCGATGGGGGCCGGCAATCAGCCCCAGCATTTT,CASSKPMGAGNQPQHF
few,14,TRBV5-1,TRBD2,TRBJ2-5,TGCGCCAGCAGCCCTACTAGCGGGAAAGAGACCCAGTACTTC,CASSPTSGKETQYF
.,15,TRBV15,.,TRBJ1-3,TGTGCCACCAGCAGAGCTGACAGCGCGGGAAACACCATATATTTT,CATSRADSAGNTIYF
once,16,TRBV18,.,TRBJ2-3,TGTGCCAGCTCACCGCGCAGGACAGCGAGCACAGATACGCAGTATTTT,CASSPRRTASTDTQYF
few,16,TRBV4-3,TRBD1,TRBJ2-3,TGCGCCAGCAGCCCTTCCAGACAGGGGGTGCAAGATACGCAGTATTTT,CASSPSRQGVQDTQYF
.,10,TRBV19,TRBD2,TRBJ2-1,TGTGCCAGCGGGGAGGGTGAGCAGTTCTTC,CASGEGEQFF
few,16,TRBV5-1,TRBD2,TRBJ2-2,TGCGCCAGCAGCTTGAGCGGGGGGCTACTCACCGGGGAGCTGTTTTTT,CASSLSGGLLTGELFF